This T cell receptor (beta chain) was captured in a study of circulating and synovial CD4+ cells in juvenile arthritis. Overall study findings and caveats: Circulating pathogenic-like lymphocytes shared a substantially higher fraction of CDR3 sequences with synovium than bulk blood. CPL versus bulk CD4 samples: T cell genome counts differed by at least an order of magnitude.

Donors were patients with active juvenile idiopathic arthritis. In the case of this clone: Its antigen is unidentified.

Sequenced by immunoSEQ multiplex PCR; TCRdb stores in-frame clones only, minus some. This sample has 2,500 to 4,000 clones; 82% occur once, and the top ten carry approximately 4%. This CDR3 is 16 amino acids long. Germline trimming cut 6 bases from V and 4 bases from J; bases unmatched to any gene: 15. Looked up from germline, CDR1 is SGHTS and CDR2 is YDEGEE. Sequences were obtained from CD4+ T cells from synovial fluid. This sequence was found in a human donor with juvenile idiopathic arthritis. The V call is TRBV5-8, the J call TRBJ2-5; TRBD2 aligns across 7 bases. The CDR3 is CASTLGGRLAGETQYF. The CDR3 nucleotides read TGTGCCAGCACCCTCGGGGGGAGGTTGGCTGGAGAGACCCAGTACTTC. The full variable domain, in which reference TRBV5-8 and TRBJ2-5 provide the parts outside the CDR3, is EAGVTQSPTHLIKTRGQQATLRCSPISGHTSVYWYQQALGLGLQFLLWYDEGEERNRGNFPPRFSGRQFPNYSSELNVNALELEDSALYLCASTLGGRLAGETQYFGPGTRLLVL.